A selection of T cell receptor beta chains follows, all from one sample in a study of blood T cell repertoires in COVID-19. Libraries were prepared by immunoSEQ multiplex PCR; TCRdb keeps only in-frame clonotypes and omits some of them. The sample yields 250,000 to 300,000 clones, 90% seen once. Input material: PBMCs or T cells enriched from blood (not recorded which). These TCRs come from a woman aged 30 to 39 who had recovered from COVID-19. The CDR3 runs from the conserved cysteine through the conserved F or W. A D gene is named only where the DNA matches it firmly. Some rows have no size entry. The others give once, few or many, or a class for an expanded clone.

>.|.|TRBV28|TRBJ1-6
TGTGCCAGCAGGTCTGTAGCGGCGGAATATAATTCACCCCTCCACTTT
CASRSVAAEYNSPLHF
>.|.|TRBV18|TRBJ2-3
TGTGCCAGCTCACCGCTCCCTGGACTCGGCACAGATACGCAGTATTTT
CASSPLPGLGTDTQYF
>.|once|TRBV15|TRBJ1-3
TGTGCCACCAGCAGAGATACATCAGGGACTGGAAACACCATATATTTT
CATSRDTSGTGNTIYF
>.|.|TRBV6-2/TRBV6-3|TRBJ1-2
TGTGCCAGCAGTTACTCGGAGGGATCCTATGGCTACACCTTC
CASSYSEGSYGYTF
>.|.|TRBV9|TRBJ2-7
TGTGCCAGCAGCTCAAGGGGCCACTCCTACGAGCAGTACTTC
CASSSRGHSYEQYF
>.|.|TRBV21-1|TRBJ1-1
TGTGCCAGCAGCAAAGCGCCTCGGACAGGAACTTTGAACACTGAAGCTTTCTTT
CASSKAPRTGTLNTEAFF
>TRBD1|.|TRBV11-1|TRBJ1-5
TGTGCCAGCAGCATTACAGGGGTGGGTCAGCCCCAGCATTTT
CASSITGVGQPQHF
>TRBD2|.|TRBV7-3|TRBJ2-5
TGTGCCAGCAGCTCAGGACTAGCGGGAGTTCAAGAGACCCAGTACTTC
CASSSGLAGVQETQYF
>TRBD2|.|TRBV6-1|TRBJ2-3
TGTGCCAGCAGTGAAAGGTGGGGGACTAGCGGGAGGGGCTCAGATACGCAGTATTTT
CASSERWGTSGRGSDTQYF
>TRBD1|.|TRBV7-9|TRBJ2-7
TGTGCCAGCAGCCTGTCCGGGACAGTTCAGCACGAGCAGTACTTC
CASSLSGTVQHEQYF
>.|.|TRBV19|TRBJ1-2
TGTGCCAGTAGTGGAGGGATTGCGGGCTACACCTTC
CASSGGIAGYTF
>TRBD2|.|TRBV19|TRBJ2-7
TGTGCCAGTAACTTCGCGGGAGGCGGGTACGAGCAGTACTTC
CASNFAGGGYEQYF
>TRBD2|.|TRBV5-4|TRBJ2-1
TGTGCCAGCAGCTTAGTAGCGGGGGGTCTTGATGAGCAGTTCTTC
CASSLVAGGLDEQFF
>.|.|TRBV25-1|TRBJ2-2
TGTGCCAGCCCCCCGACACCCACCGGGGAGCTGTTTTTT
CASPPTPTGELFF
>.|.|TRBV6-5|TRBJ2-2
TGTGCCAGCAGTTACTCTACTAGCTCCGGGGAGCTGTTTTTT
CASSYSTSSGELFF
>.|.|TRBV27|TRBJ2-1
TGTGCCAGCAGTTTAGGACAACAAAACTACAATGAGCAGTTCTTC
CASSLGQQNYNEQFF
>TRBD1|few|TRBV7-9|TRBJ2-7
TGTGCCAGCAGCCCGACAGGGGTAAATTCCTACGAGCAGTACTTC
CASSPTGVNSYEQYF
>.|.|TRBV6-1|TRBJ2-3
TGTGCCAGCAGTGATATAGGGGGAAATACGCAGTATTTT
CASSDIGGNTQYF